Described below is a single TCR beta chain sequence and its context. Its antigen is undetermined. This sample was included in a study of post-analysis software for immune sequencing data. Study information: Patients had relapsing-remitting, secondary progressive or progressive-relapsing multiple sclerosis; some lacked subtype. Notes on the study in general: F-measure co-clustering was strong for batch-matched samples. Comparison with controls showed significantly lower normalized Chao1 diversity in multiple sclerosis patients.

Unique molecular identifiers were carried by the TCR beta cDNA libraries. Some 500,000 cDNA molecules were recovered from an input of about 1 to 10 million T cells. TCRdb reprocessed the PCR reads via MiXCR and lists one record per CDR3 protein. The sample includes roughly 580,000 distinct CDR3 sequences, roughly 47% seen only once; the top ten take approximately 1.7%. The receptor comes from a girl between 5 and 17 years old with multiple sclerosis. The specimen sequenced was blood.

CDR3 amino acids: CSARDTGGSRTGELFF. The CDR3 coding sequence is TGCAGTGCTAGAGATACTGGCGGTTCGAGAACCGGGGAGCTGTTTTTT. V usage is TRBV20-1 and J usage is TRBJ2-2; D call uncertain. The CDR3 is 16 residues long. Germline-derived CDR1 and CDR2 are DFQATT and SNEGSKA (reference sequence). The ends were cut back, 0 bases at V and 5 bases at J, with 16 bases in the middle.